This T cell receptor beta chain originates from a study of OX40 agonist ivuxolimab in advanced cancers. Describing the broader study: Ivuxolimab was an agonistic, fully human IgG2 monoclonal antibody directed against OX40 (CD134), a costimulatory receptor. Intravenous ivuxolimab was administered to patients every 2 weeks at six dose levels: 0.01, 0.1, 0.3, 1.5, 3 and 10 mg/kg. Among the roughly 52 dose-escalation patients, about 19 had hepatocellular carcinoma, about 15 melanoma, 9 renal cell carcinoma and 9 head and neck cancer. A male proportion of under 85% and a mean age of approximately 58 years, ranging from 23 to 79, were recorded for the dose-escalation cohort. Prior anti-PD-1, anti-PD-L1 or anti-CTLA-4 therapy was permitted, and approximately 41% of dose-escalation patients had received checkpoint inhibitors. Partial responses occurred in three dose-escalation patients: two with cutaneous melanoma and one with hepatocellular carcinoma. The purpose of peripheral TCRbeta sequencing was to test whether ivuxolimab changed TCR sequence diversity and led to clonal T-cell expansion. The monotherapy dose-escalation portion (N of about 57 patients) of the phase I ivuxolimab trial is reported in the paper. What the authors observed across the whole study: On average, CD8+ T cells showed more expanded clones than CD4+ T cells after ivuxolimab. Antigen specificity was not determined for the clonally expanded peripheral T cells. Low levels of normalized T-cell clonal expansion were also seen in some nonresponding patients. In partial responders in the 0.1-3.0 mg/kg groups, normalized peripheral clonal expansion was found to be among the lowest, especially among CD8+ T cells. At doses from 0.1 to 3.0 mg/kg, clonal expansion was seen in both CD4+ and CD8+ blood T cells between baseline and week 6.

Trimming takes 1 base from V and 2 bases from J, and the germline ends sit 12 bases apart. CDR1 and CDR2, per the germline V gene, are SGHVS and FNYEAQ. Including cysteine and phenylalanine, the CDR3 has 15 amino acids. Left in the record is the CDR3 DNA by itself, 45 bases read in frame from the first base. Comment on this clone: The antigen it binds to is not known. Base qualities are not at hand, and no much larger clone is one base apart.

The trial excluded patients who had a history of autoimmune disease or who were on systemic immunosuppression. Peripheral blood for TCR sequencing was collected from all dose cohorts at baseline, on cycle 4 day 1, and on cycle 7 day 1. Samples were obtained from an open-label, multicenter, first-in-human phase I dose-escalation trial of ivuxolimab. Adults with locally advanced or metastatic head and neck squamous cell, hepatocellular, melanoma or renal cell carcinoma were enrolled in the trial. Before TCR sequencing, CD4+ and CD8+ T cells were separately sorted from peripheral blood. To sequence the TCRbeta CDR3 region, genomic DNA was isolated from the sorted cells. The immunoSEQ Assay was used for sequencing of TCRbeta CDR3 regions. TCRdb retrieved this table from immuneACCESS and kept in-frame rearrangements only. Not all clones are present; in checked studies, unresolved V genes account for under half, and no reason is known for the remainder. This sample holds tens of thousands of clones; 80% to 95% were observed only once. 13% of the sample goes to the ten largest clones.

The chain joins TRBV7-6 to TRBJ2-7; TRBD2 is a possible D gene, resting on 6 matching bases. This TCR derives from an adult with an advanced solid tumor such as melanoma, head and neck, liver or kidney cancer. The sample was CD4+ or CD8+ T cells sorted from blood, taken in a trial of the OX40 agonist ivuxolimab. This receptor has the CDR3 CASSLGSSAAYEQYF. The nucleotides read TGTGCCAGCAGCTTAGGGTCTAGCGCAGCCTACGAGCAGTACTTC. When the CDR3 is completed using the reference TRBV7-6 and TRBJ2-7 genes on either side, the full variable domain is GAGVSQSPRYKVTKRGQDVALRCDPISGHVSLYWYRQALGQGPEFLTYFNYEAQQDKSGLPNDRFSAERPEGSISTLTIQRTEQRDSAMYRCASSLGSSAAYEQYFGPGTRLTVT.